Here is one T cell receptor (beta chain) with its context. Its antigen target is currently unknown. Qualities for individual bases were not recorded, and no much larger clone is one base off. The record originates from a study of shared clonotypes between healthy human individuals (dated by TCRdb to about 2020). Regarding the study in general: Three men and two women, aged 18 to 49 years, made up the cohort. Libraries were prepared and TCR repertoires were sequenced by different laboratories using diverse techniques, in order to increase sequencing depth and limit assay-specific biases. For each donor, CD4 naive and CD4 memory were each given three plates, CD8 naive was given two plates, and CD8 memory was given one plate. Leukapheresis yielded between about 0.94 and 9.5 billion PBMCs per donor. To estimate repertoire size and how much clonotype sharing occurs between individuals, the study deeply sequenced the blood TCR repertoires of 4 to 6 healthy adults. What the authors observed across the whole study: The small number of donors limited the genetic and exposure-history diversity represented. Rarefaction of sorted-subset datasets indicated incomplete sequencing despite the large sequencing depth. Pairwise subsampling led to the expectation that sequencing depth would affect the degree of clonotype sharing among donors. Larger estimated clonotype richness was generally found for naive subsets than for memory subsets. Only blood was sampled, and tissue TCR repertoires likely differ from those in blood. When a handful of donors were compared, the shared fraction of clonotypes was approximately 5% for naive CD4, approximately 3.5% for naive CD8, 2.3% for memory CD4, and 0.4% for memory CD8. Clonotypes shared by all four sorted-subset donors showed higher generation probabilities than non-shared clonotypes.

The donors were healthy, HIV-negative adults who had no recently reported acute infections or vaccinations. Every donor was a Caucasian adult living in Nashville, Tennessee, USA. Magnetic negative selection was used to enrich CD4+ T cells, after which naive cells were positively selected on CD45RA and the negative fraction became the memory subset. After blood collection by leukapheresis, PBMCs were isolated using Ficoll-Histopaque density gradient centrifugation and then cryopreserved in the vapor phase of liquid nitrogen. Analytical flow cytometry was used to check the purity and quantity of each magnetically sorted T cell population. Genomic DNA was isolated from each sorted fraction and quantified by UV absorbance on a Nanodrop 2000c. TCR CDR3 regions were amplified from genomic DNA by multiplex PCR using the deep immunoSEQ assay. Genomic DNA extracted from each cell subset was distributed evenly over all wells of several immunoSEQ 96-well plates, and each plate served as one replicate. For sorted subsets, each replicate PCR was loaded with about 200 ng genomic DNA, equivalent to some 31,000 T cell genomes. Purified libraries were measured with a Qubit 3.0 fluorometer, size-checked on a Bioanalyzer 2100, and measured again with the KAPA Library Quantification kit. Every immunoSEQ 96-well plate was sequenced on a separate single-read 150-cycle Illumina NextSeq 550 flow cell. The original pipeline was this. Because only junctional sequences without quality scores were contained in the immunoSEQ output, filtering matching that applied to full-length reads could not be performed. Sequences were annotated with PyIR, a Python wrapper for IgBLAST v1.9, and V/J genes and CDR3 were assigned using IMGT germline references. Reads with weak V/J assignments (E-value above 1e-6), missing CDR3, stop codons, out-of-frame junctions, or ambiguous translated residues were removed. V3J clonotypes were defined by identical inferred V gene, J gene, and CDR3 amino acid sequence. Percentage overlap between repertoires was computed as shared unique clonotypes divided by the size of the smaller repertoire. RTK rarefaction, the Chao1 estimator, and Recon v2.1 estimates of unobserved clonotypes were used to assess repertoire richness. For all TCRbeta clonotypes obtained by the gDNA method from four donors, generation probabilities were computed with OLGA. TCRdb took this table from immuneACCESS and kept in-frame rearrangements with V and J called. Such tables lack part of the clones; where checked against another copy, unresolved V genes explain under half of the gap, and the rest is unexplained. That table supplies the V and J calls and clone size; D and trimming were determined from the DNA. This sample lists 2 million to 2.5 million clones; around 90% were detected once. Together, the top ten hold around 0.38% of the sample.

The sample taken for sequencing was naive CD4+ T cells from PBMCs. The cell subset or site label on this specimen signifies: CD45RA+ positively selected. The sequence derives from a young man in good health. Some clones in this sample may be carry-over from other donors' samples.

The DNA sequence is given as TGTGCCAGCAGTGAAGGCCAGACAGCGACTACGGTCACAGATACGCAGTATTTT. This gives the protein CASSEGQTATTVTDTQYF. The V and J genes are TRBV6-1 and TRBJ2-3; the D gene is perhaps TRBD1 or TRBD2, each of them matching over 5 bases. From the germline V gene, CDR1 is MNHNS and CDR2 is SASEGT. The CDR3 numbers 18 residues from cysteine through phenylalanine. Only the CDR3 DNA is retained, 54 bases long and in frame from the first base. The trim is 1 base for V and 2 bases for J, with a gap of 19 bases between the germline ends.